This T cell receptor (beta chain) emerged from a study of cytomegalovirus exposure and HLA in healthy donors. Study results and caveats: A further, later analysis showed that HLA-associated TCR beta chains (compared with equally common others) were more clonally expanded.

In the case of this clone: Its specificity is unknown.

PCR was performed using 60 Vbeta and 13 Jbeta primers. Profiling relied on immunoSEQ multiplex PCR, and the TCRdb table lists in-frame clones only, not all of them. Counted here are about 180,000 clones, 85% occurring once; the ten biggest clones make up 1%. The CDR3 is 13 amino acids. The clonotype originates from a boy aged 2 to 10 in good health and CMV-seronegative. This chain connects TRBV21-1 to TRBJ2-1; the D call of TRBD1 is as the table states it, not checked on the DNA. TRBV21-1 constitutes a pseudogene. Sequenced material: PBMCs. The DNA of the CDR3 is TGTGCCAGCAGCCAAACCAGGGGGAATGAGCAGTTCTTC. Amino acids: CASSQTRGNEQFF.